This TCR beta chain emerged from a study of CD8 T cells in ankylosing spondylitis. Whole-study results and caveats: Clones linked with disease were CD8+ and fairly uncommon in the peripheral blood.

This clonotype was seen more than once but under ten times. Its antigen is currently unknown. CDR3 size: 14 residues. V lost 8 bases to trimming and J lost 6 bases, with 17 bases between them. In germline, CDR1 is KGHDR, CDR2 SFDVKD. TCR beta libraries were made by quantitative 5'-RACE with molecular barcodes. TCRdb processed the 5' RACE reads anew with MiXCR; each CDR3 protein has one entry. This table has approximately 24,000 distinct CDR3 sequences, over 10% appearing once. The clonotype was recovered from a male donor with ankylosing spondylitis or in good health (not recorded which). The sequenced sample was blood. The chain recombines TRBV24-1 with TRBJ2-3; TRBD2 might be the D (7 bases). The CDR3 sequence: CATTQGGVGDTQYF. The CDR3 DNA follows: TGTGCCACCACCCAAGGGGGGGTTGGCGATACGCAGTATTTT.